This entry describes one TCR beta chain. Authors' analysis steps: Amplification of reference gene primers was used by the study to estimate nucleated cell counts. Only in-frame clones appear in the TCRdb table, and some are missing; sequencing was by immunoSEQ multiplex PCR. The V and J calls and clone size were taken over from that table, and D and trimming were inferred from the DNA. Among over 200,000 clones listed, more than 85% were seen once. This entry is derived from a study of blood T cell repertoires in COVID-19. The overall study: Samples of COVID-19 (acute and convalescent) were obtained from the United States, Italy and Spain. PBMCs, B-cell-depleted T cells, or T cells provided the cDNA or gDNA that made up the material.

V was clipped by 5 bases and J by 0 bases; unmatched bases: 2. Germline V CDR1 and CDR2: LNHDA, SQIVND (reference sequence). The CDR3 covers 16 residues. Sample: peripheral blood. This chain connects TRBV19 to TRBJ2-1, with 12 bases matching TRBD2. The receptor was isolated from a man aged 40-50 years with active or convalescent COVID-19. The CDR3 sequence: CASSLAGGLSYNEQFF. CDR3 DNA: TGTGCCAGTAGTCTAGCGGGGGGGCTCTCCTACAATGAGCAGTTCTTC.